This T cell receptor (beta chain) was obtained from a study of immune evolution from preneoplasia to lung adenocarcinoma. Using immunoSEQ multiplex PCR, the repertoire was profiled, and TCRdb retains in-frame clones only, with some absent. The table includes thousands of clones, around three quarters detected once. The sample holds one count of this clone. The CDR3 totals 13 residues. Per germline, CDR1 MDHEN and CDR2 SYDVKM. V lost 6 bases and J 4 bases, leaving 12 bases between the germline ends. The specimen sequenced was FFPE invasive lung adenocarcinoma tissue. V and J are TRBV28 and TRBJ1-1; D possibly corresponds to TRBD1 (5 bases). This sequence was found in a person in their 40s with lung adenocarcinoma. The CDR3 DNA reads as TGTGCCAGCAGGGGACGGGTAGGCACTGAAGCTTTCTTT. The encoded protein is CASRGRVGTEAFF.